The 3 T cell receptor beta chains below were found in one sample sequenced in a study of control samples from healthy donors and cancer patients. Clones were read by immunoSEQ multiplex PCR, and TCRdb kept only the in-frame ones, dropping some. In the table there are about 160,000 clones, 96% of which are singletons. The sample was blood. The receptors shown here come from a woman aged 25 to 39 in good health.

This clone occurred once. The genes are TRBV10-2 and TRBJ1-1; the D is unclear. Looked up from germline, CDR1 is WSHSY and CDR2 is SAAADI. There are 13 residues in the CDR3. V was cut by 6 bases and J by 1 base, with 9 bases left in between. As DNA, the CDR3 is TGCGCCAGCAGGTCGGGGTGGAACACTGAAGCTTTCTTT. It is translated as CASRSGWNTEAFF.

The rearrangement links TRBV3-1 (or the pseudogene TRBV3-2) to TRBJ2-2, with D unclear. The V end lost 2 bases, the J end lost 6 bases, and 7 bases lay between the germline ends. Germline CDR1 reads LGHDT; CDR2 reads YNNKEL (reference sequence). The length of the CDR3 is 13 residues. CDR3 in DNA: TGTGCCAGCAGCCAACTAGGTGCCGGGGAGCTGTTTTTT. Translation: CASSQLGAGELFF.

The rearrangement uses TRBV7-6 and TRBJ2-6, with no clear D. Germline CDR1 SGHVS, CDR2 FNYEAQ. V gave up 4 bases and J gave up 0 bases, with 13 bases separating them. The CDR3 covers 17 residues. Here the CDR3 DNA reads TGTGCCAGCAGCTCCCGTACAGCTAGCTCTGGGGCCAACGTCCTGACTTTC. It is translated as CASSSRTASSGANVLTF.